Below, 5 T cell receptor beta chains from the same sample are listed, as sequenced in a study of Graves' ophthalmopathy and Graves' hyperthyroidism. The authors amplified TCR beta CDR3 regions from RNA transcripts. The library came from an HTBI-primed first-round RT-PCR and a second-round multiplex PCR. TCRdb redid the calling of the multiplex PCR reads with MiXCR, one entry per CDR3 protein. This table holds over a million distinct CDR3 sequences, 35% to 40% found once. The source material was peripheral blood or thyroid tissue (not recorded which). These receptors originate from an adult man with Graves' hyperthyroidism.

V and J are TRBV29-1 and TRBJ1-1; D is unresolved. The CDR3 is 16 residues long. V dropped 5 bases and J dropped 1 base, with 20 bases sitting between them. From germline, CDR1 is SQVTM and CDR2 ANQGSEA. The CDR3 DNA follows: TGCAGCGTTTACCCAACAGTTTACCTAGCGAACACTGAAGCTTTCTTT. It encodes CSVYPTVYLANTEAFF.

This clonotype was detected many times. J is TRBJ2-5 and V is TRBV11-2; D ambiguous. This CDR3 spans 12 amino acids. The germline CDR1 and CDR2 sequences are SGHAT and FQNNGV. V lost 5 bases and J lost 7, with 11 bases in between. The CDR3 loop is CASSGSLGTQYF. DNA for the CDR3: TGTGCCAGCAGCGGTTCCCTTGGGACCCAGTACTTC.

This chain links TRBV24-1 with TRBJ1-5, with a tentative D call TRBD1 (5 bases). V lost 2 bases and J lost 13, with 11 bases in between. The germline V gene has CDR1 KGHDR and CDR2 SFDVKD. CDR3 length: 12 residues. This CDR3 is CATSDYGDGQHF. CDR3 bases: TGTGCCACCAGTGATTACGGGGACGGACAGCATTTT.

In this sample, this clonotype turned up many times. The gene calls are TRBV5-1 and TRBJ2-2; tentative D call: TRBD1 (6 bases). The CDR3 totals 15 residues. Germline-derived CDR1 and CDR2 are SGHRS and YFSETQ. V dropped 5 bases and J dropped 0 bases, with 11 bases sitting between them. The CDR3 is CASRVGQSNTGELFF. CDR3 in DNA: TGCGCCAGCAGGGTGGGACAATCGAACACCGGGGAGCTGTTTTTT.

There are a few counts of this clonotype. CDR3 protein: CASSLAQGANTGELFF. DNA of the CDR3: TGTGCCAGCAGCTTAGCTCAGGGGGCGAACACCGGGGAGCTGTTTTTT. The chain links TRBV11-2 to TRBJ2-2, with 7 bases that match TRBD1. V trimming: 1 base; J trimming: 0 bases; junction bases outside the gene matches: 2. Germline V gene data show CDR1 as SGHAT and CDR2 as FQNNGV. The CDR3 covers 16 residues.